This TCR beta chain was captured by sequencing in a study of T cells in Graves' hyperthyroidism and ophthalmopathy. CDR3 length equals 14 residues. Germline CDR1 and CDR2: SNHLY and FYNNEI. V gave up 5 bases and J gave up 8 bases, with 16 bases separating them. Regions amplified from RNA transcripts were the TCR beta CDR3 regions. TCR CDR3 underwent first-round RT-PCR with the HTBI primer set. TCRdb reprocessed the multiplex PCR reads with MiXCR, giving one entry per CDR3 protein. Among about 570,000 distinct CDR3 sequences listed, 46% were seen once. The study left out patients who had uncontrolled infection, other autoimmune disease, pregnancy or lactation.

The specimen was peripheral blood or thyroid tissue (not recorded which). The TCR comes from an adult woman with Graves' disease, either hyperthyroidism or ophthalmopathy (not recorded which). This chain uses TRBV2 with TRBJ1-3; D possibly corresponds to TRBD1 (5 bases). This CDR3 is CASSMGLAGDTIYF. In DNA form, the CDR3 reads TGTGCCAGCAGTATGGGACTAGCGGGAGACACCATATATTTT.